This TCR beta chain was identified during a study of cytomegalovirus exposure and HLA in healthy donors. It was with 60 Vbeta and 13 Jbeta primers that the PCR ran. Using immunoSEQ multiplex PCR, the repertoire was profiled, and TCRdb retains in-frame clones only, with some absent. In the table there are around 120,000 clones, 84% of which are singletons. Trimming stripped 0 bases from V and 7 bases from J, with 10 bases between. The CDR3 consists of 13 residues. Germline values: CDR1 SGHRS, CDR2 YFSETQ. Sequenced input: PBMCs. The clonotype comes from a man in his fifties in good health and CMV-seronegative. This chain uses TRBV5-1 with TRBJ1-1; D is undetermined. The CDR3 loop is CASSLGGGREAFF. CDR3 DNA: TGCGCCAGCAGCTTGGGCGGAGGCCGTGAAGCTTTCTTT.